This T cell receptor (beta chain) was captured in a study of patients and donors after allogeneic stem cell transplantation. TCRdb fed the RT-PCR reads into MiXCR, producing one record per CDR3 protein. The sample records 920,000 or so distinct CDR3 sequences, 18% being singletons. Trimming pared 7 bases from V and 2 bases from J, leaving 17 bases between. The CDR3 has 15 residues. Sequenced input: blood, either unsorted or a sorted T cell fraction (not recorded which). The J gene is TRBJ2-5, the V gene TRBV12-3 or TRBV12-4, with D possibly being TRBD1 (5 bases). The receptor was isolated from a human donor who was either an allogeneic HSCT recipient or a stem cell or donor lymphocyte infusion donor (not recorded which). It is not recorded whose cells these are; they may come from a transplant donor. The CDR3 sequence: CASTSGFSSQETQYF. The CDR3 DNA reads as TGTGCCAGCACCTCAGGGTTCTCTTCTCAAGAGACCCAGTACTTC.